Below, 21 T cell receptor beta chains from the same sample are listed, as sequenced in a study of T-cell reconstitution after alpha-beta-depleted transplantation in children. Researchers prepared the TCRbeta library using unique molecular identifiers, the study reports. TCRdb independently ran MiXCR on the PCR reads; one entry per CDR3 protein. The sample lists 500,000 or so distinct CDR3 sequences; around a third were seen once. The source was PBMCs from the stem cell graft donor, collected from the stem cell graft. Receptors were obtained from a human donor who donated a stem cell graft to a child with aplastic anemia.

The chain has TRBV7-6 and TRBJ2-1, with 14 positions matching TRBD2. J was trimmed by 4 bases and V by 5 bases; bases with no gene match: 10. CDR1 SGHVS and CDR2 FNYEAQ come from the germline V gene. This CDR3 is 18 amino acids long. The CDR3 nucleotides are TGTGCCAGCAGCAGACTAGCGGGAGGGAACGGAGTTTACAATGAGCAGTTCTTC. Translating it yields CASSRLAGGNGVYNEQFF.

The sample holds many counts of this clonotype. The chain carries TRBV24-1 and TRBJ2-1, with TRBD1 matching 9 bases. The CDR3 is 16 amino acids. V was pared by 0 bases and J by 7 bases, with 6 bases of the junction left unmatched. Germline CDR1 and CDR2: KGHDR and SFDVKD. DNA of the CDR3: TGTGCCACCAGTGATTTGGGACAGGGGAAGGTAAATGAGCAGTTCTTC. It yields the protein CATSDLGQGKVNEQFF.

V and J are TRBV7-2 and TRBJ2-2, with 10 bases identical to TRBD2. Germline values: CDR1 SGHTA, CDR2 FQGNSA. This CDR3 comprises 17 residues. V dropped 1 base and J dropped 8; count of bases not matched to a gene: 10. Here the CDR3 reads CASSLVALAGAGGELFF. The CDR3 DNA reads as TGTGCCAGCAGCTTAGTCGCGCTAGCGGGAGCAGGGGGGGAGCTGTTTTTT.

J is TRBJ2-3 and V is TRBV5-4, with D perhaps TRBD1 or TRBD2 (5 bases each). CDR1 is SGHNT and CDR2 is YYREEE in the germline V gene (reference sequence). Trimming stripped 9 bases from V and 7 bases from J, with 21 bases between. The CDR3 contains 14 residues. In nucleotides, the CDR3 is TGTGCCAAGCCGGCGGGTGCGAAGGGGAATACGCAGTATTTT. Translating gives CAKPAGAKGNTQYF.

V gene TRBV30 combines with J gene TRBJ1-1; unclear D gene. Germline CDR1 is GTSNPN and CDR2 is SVGIG (reference sequence). The CDR3 runs to 12 residues. V was shortened by 2 bases and J by 6 bases, with 10 bases between the two germline ends. CDR3 bases: TGTGCCTGGAGTCTAGGGAGCGCTGAAGCTTTCTTT. This encodes CAWSLGSAEAFF.

CDR3 nucleotide sequence: TGTGCCAGCAGTGGCCGACAGTCGCCTCCATTAATGTATGGCTACACCTTC. Translation gives CASSGRQSPPLMYGYTF. The chain recombines TRBV6-1 with TRBJ1-2; D perhaps matches TRBD1 (5 bases). V was cut by 4 bases and J by 5 bases, with 23 bases left in between. The CDR3 runs 17 residues. Germline V gives CDR1 MNHNS, CDR2 SASEGT.

V gene TRBV4-3 combines with J gene TRBJ1-1; unclear D gene. This CDR3 has 16 residues. Trimming removed 0 bases at V and 3 bases at J, with 14 bases between. Germline assignment: CDR1 LGHNA and CDR2 YSLEER. In DNA form, the CDR3 reads TGCGCCAGCAGCCAAGATCAGGCAATTACCCACACTGAAGCTTTCTTT. Its protein product is CASSQDQAITHTEAFF.

This clonotype was observed a few times. This sequence joins TRBV10-3 and TRBJ2-7; D is unresolved. CDR1 is ENHRY, CDR2 SYGVKD, per germline. This CDR3 is built from 15 residues. Deletions cut 1 base from V and 4 bases from J, with 14 bases between. The CDR3 DNA sequence: TGTGCCATCAGTGAGTATCTAGTTGCGGCTTACGAGCAGTACGTC. Its protein product is CAISEYLVAAYEQYV.

V gene TRBV7-9 combines with J gene TRBJ1-5; no clear D gene. CDR3 length: 15 amino acids. Between the trimmed V and J ends, which lost 0 bases and 4 bases, there was a span of 10 bases. Germline V gives CDR1 SEHNR, CDR2 FQNEAQ (reference sequence). The DNA of the CDR3 is TGTGCCAGCAGCTTAGCGCTAGCACCTAATCAGCCCCAGCATTTT. As protein: CASSLALAPNQPQHF.

CDR3 region: CSVVRESSTDTQYF. The CDR3 coding sequence is TGCAGCGTTGTTCGGGAGTCTAGCACAGATACGCAGTATTTT. The chain combines TRBV29-1 with TRBJ2-3, with D possibly TRBD2 on 6 matching bases. The germline CDR1 and CDR2 sequences are SQVTM and ANQGSEA. The CDR3 is made up of 14 amino acids. Trimming removed 4 bases at V and 0 bases at J, with 11 bases between.

DNA for the CDR3: TGTGCCATCAGTGAGCCGGCGGACCACACCTACACCTACGAGCAGTACTTC. This gives the protein CAISEPADHTYTYEQYF. The chain links TRBV10-3 to TRBJ2-7; D unresolved. Germline loops: CDR1 ENHRY, CDR2 SYGVKD. V was clipped by 2 bases and J by 2 bases, with 19 bases between them. This CDR3 region has 17 residues.

The chain is built from TRBV5-1 and TRBJ1-1, with 7 bases that match TRBD1. Germline loops: CDR1 SGHRS, CDR2 YFSETQ. The J segment lost 10 bases and the V segment lost 4 bases, leaving 13 bases of the junction unmatched. The CDR3 loop spans 14 amino acids. The CDR3: CASSLEGAGGVAFF. Written as DNA, the CDR3 is TGCGCCAGCAGCCTAGAGGGGGCAGGGGGAGTAGCTTTCTTT.

The rearrangement links TRBV19 to TRBJ2-2; 13 bases agree with TRBD2. Germline-derived CDR1 and CDR2 are LNHDA and SQIVND (reference sequence). Trimming took 2 bases from V and 4 from J; bases not matched to a gene: 13. The CDR3 loop spans 20 amino acids. DNA of the CDR3: TGTGCCAGTAGTATATTGGGTTTGACTAGCGGGAGGACGGTCACCGGGGAGCTGTTTTTT. This codes for CASSILGLTSGRTVTGELFF.

The rearrangement joins TRBV5-1 to TRBJ2-1; D may be TRBD2 (6 bases). The V and J ends lost 2 bases and 0 bases respectively, with 18 bases between them. Germline V gene data show CDR1 as SGHRS and CDR2 as YFSETQ. This CDR3 is 18 amino acids long. The CDR3 protein is CASSLGLARGGSYNEQFF. The CDR3 DNA reads TGCGCCAGCAGCTTAGGCCTAGCGAGAGGAGGCTCCTACAATGAGCAGTTCTTC.

This clonotype was seen a few times. This chain links TRBV9 with TRBJ1-6, with 8 bases fitting TRBD1. Unmatched junction bases numbered 8, after V lost 6 bases and J lost 6 bases. The germline V gene has CDR1 SGDLS and CDR2 YYNGEE. This CDR3 is built from 15 residues. DNA for the CDR3: TGTGCCAGCACCAAAGGACAGGGAGGTAATTCACCCCTCCACTTT. Protein product: CASTKGQGGNSPLHF.

The chain combines TRBV5-1 with TRBJ2-1; 9 nucleotides match TRBD2. The CDR3 is 15 amino acids. The germline gives CDR1 SGHRS, CDR2 YFSETQ. The V gene end was trimmed by 5 bases and the J gene end by 3 bases; junction bases not matched to a gene: 6. The CDR3 DNA reads as TGCGCCAGCAGAGGAGCGGGGGGATTCTACAATGAGCAGTTCTTC. Amino acids: CASRGAGGFYNEQFF.

This clonotype has just a few counts. J is TRBJ2-1 and V is TRBV7-2; D remains unclear. The germline CDR1 and CDR2 sequences are SGHTA and FQGNSA. The V gene lost 4 bases and the J gene lost 12 bases, with 10 bases spanning the gap. This CDR3 spans 11 amino acids. CDR3 in amino acids: CASSSQGMQFF. The CDR3 nucleotides read TGTGCCAGCAGCTCCCAAGGGATGCAGTTCTTC. Using reference TRBV7-2 and TRBJ2-1 for the parts outside the CDR3, the full variable domain is GAGVSQSPSNKVTEKGKDVELRCDPISGHTALYWYRQSLGQGLEFLIYFQGNSAPDKSGLPSDRFSAERTGGSVSTLTIQRTQQEDSAVYLCASSSQGMQFFGPGTRLTVL.

This clonotype has just a few counts. This sequence joins TRBV6-1 and TRBJ2-7; 7 positions match TRBD1. Germline V gene lookup returns CDR1 MNHNS and CDR2 SASEGT. With 7 bases clipped from V and 3 bases from J, the junction kept 9 bases outside the gene matches. The CDR3 contains 14 residues. CDR3 amino acids: CASTTRDSDYEQYV. For the CDR3, the DNA is TGTGCCAGCACCACCCGGGACAGTGACTACGAGCAGTACGTC.

This clonotype showed up just a few times. The gene calls are TRBV10-3 and TRBJ2-1; tentative D call: TRBD2 (6 bases). V lost 1 base and J 6 bases, leaving 13 bases between the germline ends. This CDR3 region has 15 residues. Germline assignment: CDR1 ENHRY and CDR2 SYGVKD. This CDR3 is CAISELTRTFNEQFF. CDR3 bases: TGTGCCATCAGTGAGTTGACTAGAACCTTCAATGAGCAGTTCTTC.

This chain links TRBV4-3 with TRBJ2-3, with D perhaps assigned TRBD1 or TRBD2 (5 bases each). Germline lookup yields CDR1 LGHNA and CDR2 YSLEER. The CDR3 has 16 residues. V was trimmed by 1 base and J by 4 bases, leaving 15 bases between them. The CDR3 sequence is CASSQAQARGADTQYF. The CDR3 region has the DNA TGCGCCAGCAGCCAAGCTCAGGCCAGAGGGGCAGATACGCAGTATTTT.

The sample holds a few counts of this clonotype. The V call is TRBV10-3, the J call TRBJ2-7; perhaps TRBD2 as D (6 bases). The germline V and J ends were trimmed by 6 bases and 1 base, with 13 bases remaining between them. Germline V gene lookup returns CDR1 ENHRY and CDR2 SYGVKD. CDR3 length equals 14 residues. This CDR3 reads CAIRGSGGSYEQYF. CDR3 nucleotide sequence: TGTGCCATCAGAGGTAGCGGAGGATCCTACGAGCAGTACTTC.